One T cell receptor beta chain is described in this entry. These data are taken from a study of blood T cell repertoires in COVID-19. The CDR3 has 15 amino acids. Germline trimming cut 7 bases from V and 2 bases from J; bases unmatched to any gene: 11. From germline, CDR1 is MDHEN and CDR2 SYDVKM. The method was immunoSEQ multiplex PCR; TCRdb's version includes in-frame clones alone and lacks a portion of them. The data show around 100,000 clones, with less than 85% seen just once and 20% to 25% held by the top ten. This TCR derives from a human donor in a cohort sampled during active COVID-19. The sample taken for sequencing was peripheral blood. The chain is built from TRBV28 and TRBJ2-7; 7 bases are a match to TRBD2. CDR3: CASTPLAARAYEQYF. The CDR3 DNA follows: TGTGCCAGCACACCCCTAGCGGCTCGAGCCTACGAGCAGTACTTC.